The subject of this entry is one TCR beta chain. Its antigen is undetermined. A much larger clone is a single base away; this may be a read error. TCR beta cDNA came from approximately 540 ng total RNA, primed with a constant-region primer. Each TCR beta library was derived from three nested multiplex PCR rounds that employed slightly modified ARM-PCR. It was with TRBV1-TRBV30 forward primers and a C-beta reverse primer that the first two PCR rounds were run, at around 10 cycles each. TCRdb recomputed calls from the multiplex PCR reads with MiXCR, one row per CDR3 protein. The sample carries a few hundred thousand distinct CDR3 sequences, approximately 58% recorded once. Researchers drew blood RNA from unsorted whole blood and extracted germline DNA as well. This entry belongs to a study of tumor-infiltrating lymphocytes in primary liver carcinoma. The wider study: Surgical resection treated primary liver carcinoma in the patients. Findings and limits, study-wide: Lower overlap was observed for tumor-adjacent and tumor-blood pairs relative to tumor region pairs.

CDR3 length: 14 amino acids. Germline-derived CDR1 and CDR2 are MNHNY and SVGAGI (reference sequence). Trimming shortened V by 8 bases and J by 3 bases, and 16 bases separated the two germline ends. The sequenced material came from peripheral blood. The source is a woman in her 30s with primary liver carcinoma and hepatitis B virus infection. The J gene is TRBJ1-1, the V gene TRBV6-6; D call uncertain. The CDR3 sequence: CASATDGLHTEAFF. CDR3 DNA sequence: TGTGCCAGCGCGACGGATGGATTGCACACTGAAGCTTTCTTT.